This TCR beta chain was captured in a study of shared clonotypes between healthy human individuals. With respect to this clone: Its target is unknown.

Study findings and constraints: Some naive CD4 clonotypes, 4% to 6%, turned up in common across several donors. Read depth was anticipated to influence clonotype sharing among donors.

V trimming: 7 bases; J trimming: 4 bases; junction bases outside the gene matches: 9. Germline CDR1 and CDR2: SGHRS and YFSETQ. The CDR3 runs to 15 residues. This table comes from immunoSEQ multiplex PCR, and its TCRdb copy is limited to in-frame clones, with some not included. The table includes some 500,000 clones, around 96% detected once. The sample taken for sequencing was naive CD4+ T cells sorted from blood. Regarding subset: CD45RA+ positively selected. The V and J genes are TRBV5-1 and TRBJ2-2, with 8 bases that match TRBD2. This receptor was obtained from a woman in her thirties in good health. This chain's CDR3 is CASEREGPGTGELFF. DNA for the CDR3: TGCGCCAGCGAACGGGAGGGCCCCGGCACCGGGGAGCTGTTTTTT.